This T cell receptor (beta chain) was sequenced in a study of human T cells and chemical hapten exposure. Background on the study: Upper-back patch tests with 0.01% DPC were read at 6 days. Small discrepancies in pooled library volume mainly accounted for the varying TCR yields per sample.

Notes on this clonotype: Its matching antigen is unknown.

Findings and caveats of the study: Expanded TCR sets contained significantly more large CDR3 similarity clusters than controls. DPC sensitization did not alter TCRs above 1 in 1000 frequency.

The time point: pre-sensitization, week 0. Indicated treatment: therapeutic diphenylcyclopropenone sensitization with weekly scalp DPC. Between the trimmed V and J ends, which lost 6 bases and 3 bases, there was a span of 10 bases. Germline values: CDR1 SNHLY, CDR2 FYNNEI. CDR3 length equals 13 residues. TCRdb used MiXCR to reprocess the RACE reads, holding one entry per CDR3 protein. This table has about 110,000 distinct CDR3 sequences, around 12% appearing once. Source: whole blood, taken in connection with sensitization to the hapten diphenylcyclopropenone (DPC). The sequence derives from a woman aged 50 to 60 with alopecia areata. Some clones in this sample may be carry-over from other donors' samples. The chain recombines TRBV2 with TRBJ2-3; a possible D gene is TRBD1 (5 bases). As DNA, the CDR3 is TGTGCCAGCAGGGTTCGACAGACAGATACGCAGTATTTT. It codes for CASRVRQTDTQYF. The whole variable domain, remainder taken from reference TRBV2 and TRBJ2-3, is EPEVTQTPSHQVTQMGQEVILRCVPISNHLYFYWYRQILGQKVEFLVSFYNNEISEKSEIFDDQFSVERPDGSNFTLKIRSTKLEDSAMYFCASRVRQTDTQYFGPGTRLTVL.